This note documents a single TCR beta chain sequence. The source of the sample is a study of shared clonotypes between healthy human individuals. CD45RO-negative cells were positively selected for CCR7, leaving out terminally differentiated effector memory CD45RA+ cells. Profiling relied on immunoSEQ multiplex PCR, and the TCRdb table lists in-frame clones only, not all of them. The repertoire holds roughly 2.1 million clones, with around 93% as singletons. The CDR3 runs 13 residues. V shed 4 bases and J shed 6 bases, with 12 bases lying between them. Germline V CDR1 and CDR2: LNHDA, SQIVND (reference sequence).

Sequenced input: naive CD8+ T cells from PBMCs. The source of this sequence is a man aged 18 to 29 in good health. Some clones in this sample may be carry-over from other donors' samples. The J gene is TRBJ1-1, the V gene TRBV19, with no clear D. The CDR3 DNA follows: TGTGCCAGTAGTACCCAACTTGTGGCTGAAGCTTTCTTT. This sequence encodes CASSTQLVAEAFF.